A single sample gave rise to the 5 T cell receptor beta chains below, sequenced in a study of CD8 T cells in ankylosing spondylitis. Study results and caveats: Made up of 7 to 9 highly homologous variants, a TCR beta motif appeared characteristic of ankylosing spondylitis blood.

No cognate antigen is known for these TCRs. TCRdb re-called the 5' RACE reads with MiXCR, one entry per CDR3 protein. The sample has fewer than 450,000 distinct CDR3 sequences; 15% to 20% are singletons. Specimen: blood, either unsorted or a sorted T cell fraction (not recorded which). The receptors here all came from a male donor with ankylosing spondylitis.

The chain links TRBV19 to TRBJ2-7; tentative D call: TRBD1 (5 bases). From germline, CDR1 is LNHDA and CDR2 SQIVND (reference sequence). This CDR3 has 14 amino acids. The V and J ends lost 3 bases and 3 bases respectively, with 12 bases between them. Written as DNA, the CDR3 is TGTGCCAGTAGTATCCCAGGGTCGGACTACGAGCAGTACTTC. Protein: CASSIPGSDYEQYF.

This chain links TRBV3-1 with TRBJ2-6; 7 bases map to TRBD1. Germline CDR1 and CDR2: LGHDT and YNNKEL (reference sequence). The CDR3 has 16 residues. V was pared by 3 bases and J by 2 bases, with 4 bases of the junction left unmatched. The CDR3 loop is CASSHRQGTGANVLTF. CDR3 in DNA: TGTGCCAGCAGCCATCGACAGGGAACTGGGGCCAACGTCCTGACTTTC. Full variable domain (remainder filled in from reference TRBV3-1 and TRBJ2-6): DTAVSQTPKYLVTQMGNDKSIKCEQNLGHDTMYWYKQDSKKFLKIMFSYNNKELIINETVPNRFSPKSPDKAHLNLHINSLELGDSAVYFCASSHRQGTGANVLTFGAGSRLTVL.

Many counts were recorded for this clonotype. CDR3 residues: CASSRGQGEGYTF. As DNA, the CDR3 is TGTGCCAGCAGCAGAGGACAGGGCGAGGGCTACACCTTC. V and J are TRBV3-1 and TRBJ1-2; 8 bases line up with TRBD1. The CDR3 sequence is 13 residues long. CDR1 is LGHDT, CDR2 YNNKEL, per germline (reference sequence). V lost 5 bases, J lost 8 bases, and 7 bases stayed unmatched. Supplemented by reference TRBV3-1 and TRBJ1-2, the full variable domain reads DTAVSQTPKYLVTQMGNDKSIKCEQNLGHDTMYWYKQDSKKFLKIMFSYNNKELIINETVPNRFSPKSPDKAHLNLHINSLELGDSAVYFCASSRGQGEGYTFGSGTRLTVV.

This clonotype was detected a few times. This sequence joins TRBV7-9 and TRBJ1-6, with 8 positions matching TRBD1. J gave up 13 bases and V 4 bases, and 9 bases lay outside the gene matches. Germline CDR1 and CDR2: SEHNR and FQNEAQ (reference sequence). There are 14 residues in the CDR3. CDR3 coding DNA: TGTGCCAGCAGCTCGGACAGGGTTAATATCCCCCTCCACTTT. This gives the protein CASSSDRVNIPLHF.

This clonotype was seen just once. The chain joins TRBV5-1 to TRBJ2-1, with D possibly TRBD2 on 5 matching bases. Per the germline V gene, CDR1 is SGHRS and CDR2 is YFSETQ. CDR3 length: 15 amino acids. Trimming shortened V by 3 bases and J by 0 bases, and 10 bases separated the two germline ends. The DNA for the CDR3 is TGCGCCAGCAGCTCCGGGGTTCGCTCCTACAATGAGCAGTTCTTC. This gives the protein CASSSGVRSYNEQFF.